Shown below are 8 T cell receptor beta chains from a single sample sequenced in a study of T cells after yellow fever vaccination. MiXCR, run by TCRdb on the 5' RACE reads, gives a single entry per CDR3 protein. The repertoire has about 630,000 distinct CDR3 sequences, more than 9% of them found once; the top ten carry around 14%. The sequencing used PBMCs, collected on the day of the yellow fever booster vaccination. These receptors were taken from a young man who received the YFV17D yellow fever vaccine.

V gene TRBV6-5 combines with J gene TRBJ1-1; 10 bases fit TRBD1. The CDR3 length is 16 residues. CDR1 and CDR2 from the germline V gene are MNHEY and SVGAGI. Trimming at V came to 3 bases and at J to 3 bases, leaving 7 bases not matched to a gene. The CDR3 region is CASSYMDGQGDTEAFF. The CDR3 DNA is TGTGCCAGCAGTTATATGGACGGACAGGGGGACACTGAAGCTTTCTTT.

V and J are TRBV6-2 or TRBV6-3 and TRBJ2-3; 12 bases line up with TRBD2. The CDR3 loop spans 18 amino acids. V shed 10 bases, J shed 1 base, and the junction held 15 bases outside the gene matches. Per germline, CDR1 MNHEY and CDR2 SVGEGT. The CDR3 coding sequence is TGTGCCACTGCGAGACTAGCGGGAGCTTCTCGGGGCACAGATACGCAGTATTTT. It is translated as CATARLAGASRGTDTQYF.

This chain joins TRBV12-3 or TRBV12-4 and TRBJ2-3, with D unresolved. This CDR3 has 11 amino acids. V gave up 7 bases and J gave up 10 bases, with 12 bases separating them. This CDR3 is CASTQRGPQYF. The CDR3 DNA is TGTGCCAGCACCCAGCGTGGTCCGCAGTATTTT.

J is TRBJ2-1 and V is TRBV7-9, with D perhaps given as TRBD1 or TRBD2 (5 bases each). The CDR3 length is 14 residues. V was pared by 2 bases and J by 5 bases, with 10 bases between. The V gene's germline CDR1 is SEHNR and CDR2 FQNEAQ (reference sequence). As DNA, the CDR3 is TGTGCCAGCAGCTTACCAGGGACCCACAATGAGCAGTTCTTC. Its protein is CASSLPGTHNEQFF.

The genes are TRBV28 and TRBJ2-7; 7 nucleotides agree with TRBD1. Germline V gene data show CDR1 as MDHEN and CDR2 as SYDVKM. V shed 5 bases, J shed 4 bases, and the junction held 11 bases outside the gene matches. The CDR3 has 15 residues. CDR3 coding DNA: TGTGCCAGCAGTCCGCCCACGACAGGGCGATACGAGCAGTACTTC. It codes for CASSPPTTGRYEQYF.

This chain joins TRBV5-6 and TRBJ2-7; D might be TRBD2 (6 bases). Germline-derived CDR1 and CDR2 are SGHDT and YYEEEE. V dropped 1 base and J dropped 1 base, with 21 bases sitting between them. CDR3 size: 18 residues. CDR3 coding DNA: TGTGCCAGCAGCTTGCTGGGACTCTTATATGCAGAATCCTACGAGCAGTACTTC. Encoded protein: CASSLLGLLYAESYEQYF. Variable domain in full (rest from reference TRBV5-6 and TRBJ2-7): DAGVTQSPTHLIKTRGQQVTLRCSPKSGHDTVSWYQQALGQGPQFIFQYYEEEERQRGNFPDRFSGHQFPNYSSELNVNALLLGDSALYLCASSLLGLLYAESYEQYFGPGTRLTVT.

This clonotype was seen at least ten times. This chain joins TRBV5-1 and TRBJ2-3, with 10 bases matching TRBD2. Trimming removed 5 bases from V and 5 bases from J; junction bases left unmatched: 11. CDR1 and CDR2 (germline): SGHRS, YFSETQ. The CDR3 covers 16 residues. The CDR3 sequence: CASRNQAGGEGDTQYF. DNA of the CDR3: TGCGCCAGCAGGAACCAAGCGGGAGGGGAAGGAGATACGCAGTATTTT. The full variable domain, its missing parts supplied by reference TRBV5-1 and TRBJ2-3, is KAGVTQTPRYLIKTRGQQVTLSCSPISGHRSVSWYQQTPGQGLQFLFEYFSETQRNKGNFPGRFSGRQFSNSRSEMNVSTLELGDSALYLCASRNQAGGEGDTQYFGPGTRLTVL.

V and J are TRBV7-8 and TRBJ1-5; 9 nucleotides match TRBD1. The CDR3 totals 16 residues. Per germline, CDR1 SGHVS and CDR2 FQNEAQ. The V segment lost 5 bases and the J segment 3 bases; nucleotides outside the gene matches: 8. The chain's CDR3 is CASSVTGGDVNQPQHF. The CDR3 DNA reads as TGTGCCAGCAGCGTCACAGGGGGCGATGTCAATCAGCCCCAGCATTTT. Supplemented by reference TRBV7-8 and TRBJ1-5, the full variable domain reads GAGVSQSPRYKVAKRGQDVALRCDPISGHVSLFWYQQALGQGPEFLTYFQNEAQLDKSGLPSDRFFAERPEGSVSTLKIQRTQQEDSAVYLCASSVTGGDVNQPQHFGDGTRLSIL.